This T cell receptor (beta chain) derives from a study of T cells in Graves' hyperthyroidism and ophthalmopathy. The overall study: Once the initial diagnosis was made, peripheral blood was obtained before any treatment.

General study results and limits: Before onset, by a median of around six months, the model predicted ophthalmopathy. A model built on 13 V-J features separated ophthalmopathy from stable hyperthyroidism.

Graves' hyperthyroidism qualified as stable when ophthalmopathy did not progress within 18 months. RNA transcripts provided the source from which TCR beta CDR3 regions were amplified. RT-PCR in the first round (using the HTBI primer set) targeted the TCR CDR3. TCRdb called the multiplex PCR reads again in MiXCR, with one record for every CDR3 protein. The sample yields roughly 380,000 distinct CDR3 sequences, around 14% seen once. For this clonotype: What it binds is unknown.

Germline assignment: CDR1 GTSNPN and CDR2 SVGIG (reference sequence). CDR3 length: 16 residues. Trimming left V 2 bases short and J 3 bases short, with 18 bases between. This chain links TRBV30 with TRBJ2-3; the D gene is possibly TRBD2 (6 bases). The source is a woman aged 60-75 years with Graves' hyperthyroidism. Material for sequencing was blood. DNA of the CDR3: TGTGCCTGGAGTCATCCCACCGGGGGTATGACAGATACGCAGTATTTT. Its protein is CAWSHPTGGMTDTQYF.